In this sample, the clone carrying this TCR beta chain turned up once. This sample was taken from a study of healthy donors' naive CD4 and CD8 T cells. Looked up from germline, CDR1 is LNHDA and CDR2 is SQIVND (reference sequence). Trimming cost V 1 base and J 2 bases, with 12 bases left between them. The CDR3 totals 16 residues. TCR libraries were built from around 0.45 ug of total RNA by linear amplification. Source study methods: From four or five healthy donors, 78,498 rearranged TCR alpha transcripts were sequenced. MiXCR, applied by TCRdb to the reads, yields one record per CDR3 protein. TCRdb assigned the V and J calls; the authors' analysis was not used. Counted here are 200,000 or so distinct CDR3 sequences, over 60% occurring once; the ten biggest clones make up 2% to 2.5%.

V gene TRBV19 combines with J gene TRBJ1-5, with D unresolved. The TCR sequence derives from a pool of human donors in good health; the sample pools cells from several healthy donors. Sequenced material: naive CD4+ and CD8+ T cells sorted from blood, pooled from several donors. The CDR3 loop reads CASSIVPRLRNQPQHF. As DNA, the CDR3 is TGTGCCAGTAGTATAGTCCCCCGCCTGCGCAATCAGCCCCAGCATTTT.